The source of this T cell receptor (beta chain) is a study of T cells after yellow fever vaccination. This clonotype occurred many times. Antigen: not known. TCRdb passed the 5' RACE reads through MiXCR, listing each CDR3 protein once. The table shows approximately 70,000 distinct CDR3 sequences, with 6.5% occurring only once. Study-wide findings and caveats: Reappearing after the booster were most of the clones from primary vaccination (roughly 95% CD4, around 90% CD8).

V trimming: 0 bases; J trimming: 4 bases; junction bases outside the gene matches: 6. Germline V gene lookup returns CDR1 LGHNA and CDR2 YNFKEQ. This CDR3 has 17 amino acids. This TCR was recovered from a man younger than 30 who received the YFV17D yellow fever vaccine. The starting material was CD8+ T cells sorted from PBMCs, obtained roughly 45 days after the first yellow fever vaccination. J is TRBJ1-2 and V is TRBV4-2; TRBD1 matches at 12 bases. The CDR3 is CASSQESGDRGLYGYTF. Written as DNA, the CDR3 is TGTGCCAGCAGCCAAGAATCCGGGGACAGGGGGCTCTATGGCTACACCTTC.